The T cell receptor beta chain described here comes from a study of blood T cell repertoires in COVID-19. Study as a whole: Italy, Spain and the United States were the sources of the convalescent and acute COVID-19 samples.

The V and J ends lost 5 bases and 4 bases, in that order; junction bases with no gene match: 11. Germline V gives CDR1 SQVTM, CDR2 ANQGSEA. The CDR3 sequence is 15 residues long. This table comes from immunoSEQ multiplex PCR, and its TCRdb copy is limited to in-frame clones, with some not included. The table records about 28,000 clones, around 90% of them present only once. This clone was found once. Sequencing was carried out using peripheral blood. The chain couples TRBV29-1 to TRBJ2-1; 7 nucleotides match TRBD2. This TCR derives from a human donor in a cohort sampled during active COVID-19. CDR3 amino acids: CSVPLPGGGYNEQFF. CDR3 bases: TGCAGCGTTCCCCTCCCTGGCGGGGGTTACAATGAGCAGTTCTTC.